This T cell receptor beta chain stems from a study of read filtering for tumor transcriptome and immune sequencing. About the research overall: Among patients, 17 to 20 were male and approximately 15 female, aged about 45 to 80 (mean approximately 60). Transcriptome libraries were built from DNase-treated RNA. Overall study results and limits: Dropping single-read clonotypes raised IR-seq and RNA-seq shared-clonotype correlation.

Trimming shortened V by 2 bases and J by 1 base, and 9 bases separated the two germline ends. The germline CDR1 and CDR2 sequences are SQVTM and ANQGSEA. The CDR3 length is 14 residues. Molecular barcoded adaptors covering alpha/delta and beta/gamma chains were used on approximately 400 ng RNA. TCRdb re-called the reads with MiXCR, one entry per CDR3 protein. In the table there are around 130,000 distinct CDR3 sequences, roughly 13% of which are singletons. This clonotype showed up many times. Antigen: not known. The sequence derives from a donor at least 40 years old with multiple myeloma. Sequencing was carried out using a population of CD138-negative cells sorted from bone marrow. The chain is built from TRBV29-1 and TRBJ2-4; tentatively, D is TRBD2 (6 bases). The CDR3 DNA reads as TGCAGCGTTGAAACGGGGGTGGCCAAAAACATTCAGTACTTC. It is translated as CSVETGVAKNIQYF.